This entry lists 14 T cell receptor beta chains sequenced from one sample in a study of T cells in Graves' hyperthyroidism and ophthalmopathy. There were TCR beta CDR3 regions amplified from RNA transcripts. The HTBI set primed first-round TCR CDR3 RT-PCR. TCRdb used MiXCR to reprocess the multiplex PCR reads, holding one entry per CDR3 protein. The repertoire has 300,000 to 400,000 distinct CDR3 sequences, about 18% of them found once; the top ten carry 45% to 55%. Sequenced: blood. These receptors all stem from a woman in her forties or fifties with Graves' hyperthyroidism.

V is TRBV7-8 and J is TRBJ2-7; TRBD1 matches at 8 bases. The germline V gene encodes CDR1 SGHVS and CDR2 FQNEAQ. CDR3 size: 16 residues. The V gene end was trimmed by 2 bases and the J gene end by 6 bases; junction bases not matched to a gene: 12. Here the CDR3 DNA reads TGTGCCAGCAGCTTAAGGGACAGGTTCCCACCCAGCGAGCAGTACGTC. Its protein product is CASSLRDRFPPSEQYV.

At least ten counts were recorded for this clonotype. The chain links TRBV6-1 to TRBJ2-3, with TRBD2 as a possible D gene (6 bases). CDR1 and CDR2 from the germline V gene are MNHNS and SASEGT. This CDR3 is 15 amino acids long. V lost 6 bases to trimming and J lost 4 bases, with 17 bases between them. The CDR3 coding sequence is TGTGCCAGCAGCATCTTGCGGGGAGAACCAGATACGCAGTATTTT. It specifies CASSILRGEPDTQYF.

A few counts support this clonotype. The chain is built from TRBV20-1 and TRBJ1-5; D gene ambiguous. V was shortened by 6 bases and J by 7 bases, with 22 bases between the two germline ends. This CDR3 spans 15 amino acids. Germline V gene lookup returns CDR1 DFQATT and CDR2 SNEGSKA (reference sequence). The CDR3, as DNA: TGCAGTGCCACTCCGTGGGGTTACCAAGGACAGCCCCAGCATTTT. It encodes CSATPWGYQGQPQHF.

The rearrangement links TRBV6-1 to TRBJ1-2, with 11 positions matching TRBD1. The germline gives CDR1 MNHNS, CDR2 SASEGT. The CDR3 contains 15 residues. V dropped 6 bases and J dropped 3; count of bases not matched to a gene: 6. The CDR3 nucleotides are TGTGCCAGCAGAGAATGGGACAGGGGGGACTATGGCTACACCTTC. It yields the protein CASREWDRGDYGYTF.

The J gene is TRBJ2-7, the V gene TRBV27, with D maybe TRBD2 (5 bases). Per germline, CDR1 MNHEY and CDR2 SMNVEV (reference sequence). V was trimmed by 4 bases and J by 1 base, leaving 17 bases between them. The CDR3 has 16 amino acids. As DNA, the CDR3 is TGTGCCAGCAGTTCCGTCTCCAGACTAACTTCCTACGAGCAGTACTTC. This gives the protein CASSSVSRLTSYEQYF.

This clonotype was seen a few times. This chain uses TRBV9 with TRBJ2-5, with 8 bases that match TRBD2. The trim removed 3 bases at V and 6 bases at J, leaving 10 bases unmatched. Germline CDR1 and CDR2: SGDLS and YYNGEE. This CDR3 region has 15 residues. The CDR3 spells CASSALSGKRQTQYF. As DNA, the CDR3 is TGTGCCAGCAGCGCCCTTAGCGGGAAACGGCAGACCCAGTACTTC.

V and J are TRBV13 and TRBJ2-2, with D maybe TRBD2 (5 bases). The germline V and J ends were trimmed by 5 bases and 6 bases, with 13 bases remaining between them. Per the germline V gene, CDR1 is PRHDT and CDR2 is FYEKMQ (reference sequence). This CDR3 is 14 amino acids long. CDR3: CASSPERAAGELFF. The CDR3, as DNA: TGTGCCAGCAGCCCAGAGAGGGCCGCCGGGGAGCTGTTTTTT.

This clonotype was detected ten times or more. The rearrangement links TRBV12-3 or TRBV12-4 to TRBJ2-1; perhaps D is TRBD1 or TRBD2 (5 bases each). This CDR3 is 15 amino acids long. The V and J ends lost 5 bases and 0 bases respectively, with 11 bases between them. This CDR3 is CASSDDGGSYNEQFF. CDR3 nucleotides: TGTGCCAGCAGTGATGATGGGGGCTCCTACAATGAGCAGTTCTTC.

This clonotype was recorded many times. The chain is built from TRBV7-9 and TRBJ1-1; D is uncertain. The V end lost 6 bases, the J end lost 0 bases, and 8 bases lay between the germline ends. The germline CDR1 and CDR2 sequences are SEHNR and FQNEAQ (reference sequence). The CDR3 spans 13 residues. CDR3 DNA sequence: TGTGCCAGCAGTTCCATTATGAACACTGAAGCTTTCTTT. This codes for CASSSIMNTEAFF.

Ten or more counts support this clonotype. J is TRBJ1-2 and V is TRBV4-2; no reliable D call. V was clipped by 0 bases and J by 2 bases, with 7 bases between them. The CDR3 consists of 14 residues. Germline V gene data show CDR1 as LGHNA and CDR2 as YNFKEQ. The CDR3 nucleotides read TGTGCCAGCAGCCAAGATTCGGAAAACTATGGCTACACCTTC. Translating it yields CASSQDSENYGYTF.

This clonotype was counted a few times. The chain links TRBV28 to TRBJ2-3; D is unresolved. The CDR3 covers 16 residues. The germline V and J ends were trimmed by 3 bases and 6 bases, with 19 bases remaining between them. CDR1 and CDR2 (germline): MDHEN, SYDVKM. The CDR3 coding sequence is TGTGCCAGCAGTTTTCTGCCGGAGTGGGCGGCGGATACGCAGTATTTT. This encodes CASSFLPEWAADTQYF.

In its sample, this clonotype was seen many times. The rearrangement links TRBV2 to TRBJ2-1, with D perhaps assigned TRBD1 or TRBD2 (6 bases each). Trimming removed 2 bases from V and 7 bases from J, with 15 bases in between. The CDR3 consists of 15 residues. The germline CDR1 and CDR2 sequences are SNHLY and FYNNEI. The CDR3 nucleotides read TGTGCCAGCAGTGAAAAGTTATGGGGGGCGAATGAGCAGTTCTTC. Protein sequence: CASSEKLWGANEQFF.

In nucleotides, the CDR3 is TGTGCCAGCATTTTTTCTGGATGGGATTGGGAAAAACTGTTTTTT. Protein product: CASIFSGWDWEKLFF. The rearrangement joins TRBV6-9 to TRBJ1-4; D remains unclear. In germline, CDR1 is MNHGY, CDR2 SVAAGI. This CDR3 is 15 amino acids long. V shed 7 bases and J shed 8 bases, with 20 bases lying between them.

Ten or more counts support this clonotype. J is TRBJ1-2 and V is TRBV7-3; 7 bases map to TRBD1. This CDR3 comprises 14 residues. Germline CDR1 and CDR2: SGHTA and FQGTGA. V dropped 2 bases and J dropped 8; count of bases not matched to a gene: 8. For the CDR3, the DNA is TGTGCCAGCAGCTTAGAGGGGGCTCGTCGCGGCTACACCTTC. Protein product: CASSLEGARRGYTF.